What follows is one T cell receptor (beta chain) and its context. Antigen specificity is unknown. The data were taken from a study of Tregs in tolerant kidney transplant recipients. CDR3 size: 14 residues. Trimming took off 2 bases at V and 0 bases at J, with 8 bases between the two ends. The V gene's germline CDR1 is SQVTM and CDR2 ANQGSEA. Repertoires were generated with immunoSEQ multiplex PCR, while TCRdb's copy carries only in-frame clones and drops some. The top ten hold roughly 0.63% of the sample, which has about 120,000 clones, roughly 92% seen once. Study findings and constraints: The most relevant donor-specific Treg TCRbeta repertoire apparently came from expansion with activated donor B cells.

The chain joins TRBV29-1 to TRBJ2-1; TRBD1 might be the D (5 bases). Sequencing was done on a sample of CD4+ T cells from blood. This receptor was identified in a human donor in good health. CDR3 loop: CSVETGSSYNEQFF. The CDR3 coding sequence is TGCAGCGTTGAAACAGGATCCTCCTACAATGAGCAGTTCTTC.